The next 3 T cell receptor beta chains were all read from a single sample in a study of identifying expanded T cells in peripheral blood (dated by TCRdb to between 2018 and 2020). The library was built by means of the immunoSEQ multiplex PCR assay. TCRdb obtained this table from immuneACCESS and retained in-frame rearrangements with V and J assigned. These tables miss some clones; where compared with another copy, unresolved V genes account for less than half of the shortfall, and the remainder is unexplained. For this sample there are about 83,000 clones; around 91% appear just once. The top ten constitute around 3% of the sample. Sequenced material: blood. The origin of the receptors is a person between 18 and 75 years old in good health.

The chain couples TRBV4-1 to TRBJ2-6, with a weak D call TRBD2 (6 bases). The CDR3 extends over 17 amino acids. Germline CDR1 and CDR2: MGHRA and YSYEKL. Trimming left V 0 bases short and J 4 bases short, with 13 bases between. For the CDR3, the DNA is TGCGCCAGCAGCCAAGATGGGACTTTGAAGGGGGCCAACGTCCTGACTTTC. Translation: CASSQDGTLKGANVLTF.

The CDR3 spells CASSHKYTEAFF. The CDR3 bases are TGTGCCAGCAGCCACAAGTACACTGAAGCTTTCTTT. The chain employs TRBV14 and TRBJ1-1; the D is unclear. Per the germline V gene, CDR1 is SGHDN and CDR2 is FVKESK. V lost 3 bases, J lost 3 bases, and 5 bases lay in between. This CDR3 has 12 amino acids.

The chain combines TRBV5-4 with TRBJ2-3; 7 nucleotides agree with TRBD2. Losses at the gene ends were 3 bases for V and 5 bases for J; bases not matched to a gene: 9. The germline V gene has CDR1 SGHNT and CDR2 YYREEE (reference sequence). The CDR3 contains 15 residues. The CDR3 nucleotides are TGTGCCAGCAGCTCCGAGGGGAGGGGCTTAGATACGCAGTATTTT. It translates to CASSSEGRGLDTQYF.